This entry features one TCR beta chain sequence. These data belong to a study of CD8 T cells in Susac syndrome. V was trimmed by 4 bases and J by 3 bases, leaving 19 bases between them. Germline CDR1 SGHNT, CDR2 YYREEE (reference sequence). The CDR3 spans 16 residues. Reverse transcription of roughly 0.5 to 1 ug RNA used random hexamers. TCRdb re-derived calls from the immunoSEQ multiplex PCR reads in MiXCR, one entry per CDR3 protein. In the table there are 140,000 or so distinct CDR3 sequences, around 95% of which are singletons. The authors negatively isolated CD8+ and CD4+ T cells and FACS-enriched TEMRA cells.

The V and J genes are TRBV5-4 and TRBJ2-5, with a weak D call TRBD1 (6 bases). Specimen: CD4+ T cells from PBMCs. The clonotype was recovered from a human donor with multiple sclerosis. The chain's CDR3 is CASSPNPTGTKETQYF. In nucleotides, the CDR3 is TGTGCCAGCAGCCCGAACCCAACAGGGACCAAAGAGACCCAGTACTTC.